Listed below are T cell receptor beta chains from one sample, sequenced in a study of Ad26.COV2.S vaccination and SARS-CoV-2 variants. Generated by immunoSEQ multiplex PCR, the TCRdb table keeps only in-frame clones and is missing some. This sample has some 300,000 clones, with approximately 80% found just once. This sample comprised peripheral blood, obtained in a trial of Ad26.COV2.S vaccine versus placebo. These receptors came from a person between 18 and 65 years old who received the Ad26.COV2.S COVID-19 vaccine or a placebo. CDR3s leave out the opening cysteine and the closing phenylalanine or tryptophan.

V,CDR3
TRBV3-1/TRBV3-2,ASSPLSDREQF
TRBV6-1,ASSDRGHLNTEAF
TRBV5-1,ASSLVGLGTQY
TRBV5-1,ASSKQPGQGATGELF
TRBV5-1,ASSLAGQGLDTQY
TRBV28,ASTIMSGNTIY
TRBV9,ASSVAGLGTSTGELF
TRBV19,ASKNAGQIAINYGYT
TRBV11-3,ASSSGLGERADTQY
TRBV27,ASIGGNTEAF
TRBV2,ASSGGTGDYEQY
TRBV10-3,AISDAGRNTGELF
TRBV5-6,ASSPNWNTEAF
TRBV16,ASSQSDTFSYEQY
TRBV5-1,ASSPGTGTYEQY
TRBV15,ATSPYGGGNEKLF
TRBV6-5,ASSRGQDENIQY
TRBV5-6,ASSLAGRTDTQY
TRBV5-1,ASSSSTGTGGEQY
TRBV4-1,ASSHLAGTYNEQF
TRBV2,ASSEEAALVSGANVLT
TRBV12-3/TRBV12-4,ASNPSWGFEAF
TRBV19,ASNPGQGALGYT
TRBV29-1,SVAFMETQY
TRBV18,ASSPRAITEAF
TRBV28,ASSPTEYGYT
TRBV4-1,ASSPLTGAGTEAF
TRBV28,ASSLFGAGNTIY
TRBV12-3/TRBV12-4,ASSLVPSYEQY
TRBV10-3,AISEAGATEAF
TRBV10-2,ASSESLEVAQY
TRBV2,ASSANSYSNTEAF
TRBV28,ASSLGPTGETQY
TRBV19,ASLGRGNTEAF
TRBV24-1,ATSDYSYGYT
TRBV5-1,ASRNEGGGELF
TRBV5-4,ASSIGQPRSGNTIY
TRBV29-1,SVEGSFRAYNEQF
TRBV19,ASSLRTGGVYTEAF
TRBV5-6,ASSPGLAGGYEQY